These T cell receptor beta chains were read from a single sample in a study of blood T cell repertoires in COVID-19. Some clones are missing from TCRdb's copy, which holds only in-frame ones; the method was immunoSEQ multiplex PCR. The table shows around 200,000 clones, with 80% occurring only once. Sequenced input: PBMCs or T cells enriched from blood (not recorded which). The receptors stem from a woman aged 40-49 years with acute COVID-19. Both conserved end residues are part of each CDR3. D genes are given only for firm matches. Clone size is stated in some rows and not others, as once, few, many or a class when expanded.

V gene,clone size,D gene,J gene,CDR3 protein,CDR3 DNA
TRBV2,-,-,TRBJ1-2,CASIPTGIRGYTF,TGTGCCAGCATCCCGACAGGAATACGCGGCTACACCTTC
TRBV5-1,-,TRBD2,TRBJ2-3,CASSLTSGSTDTQYF,TGCGCCAGCAGCTTGACTAGCGGTTCCACAGATACGCAGTATTTT
TRBV30,-,TRBD2,TRBJ2-2,CARKERGGNTGELFF,TGTGCCCGGAAGGAGCGGGGGGGCAACACCGGGGAGCTGTTTTTT
TRBV24-1,-,TRBD2,TRBJ2-1,CATSDAQLAGGYNEQFF,TGTGCCACCAGTGATGCACAACTAGCGGGGGGCTACAATGAGCAGTTCTTC
TRBV7-6,-,-,TRBJ2-5,CASSPMETQYF,TGTGCCAGCAGCCCCATGGAGACCCAGTACTTC
TRBV5-1,-,TRBD1,TRBJ1-6,CASSLEGTGGGSSPLHF,TGCGCCAGCAGCTTGGAGGGGACAGGGGGCGGCAGTTCACCCCTCCACTTT
TRBV7-2,-,TRBD1,TRBJ1-5,CASSHGTAMPQHF,TGTGCCAGCAGCCATGGGACAGCCATGCCCCAGCATTTT
TRBV11-2,-,TRBD1,TRBJ1-2,CASSPRQGGMGGYTF,TGTGCCAGCAGCCCTCGACAGGGCGGGATGGGTGGCTACACCTTC
TRBV5-1,-,-,TRBJ1-4,CASSLSRASTNEKLFF,TGCGCCAGCAGCCTTAGCAGGGCTTCAACTAATGAAAAACTGTTTTTT
TRBV18,few,TRBD1,TRBJ1-4,CASTSGTGVETNEKLFF,TGTGCCAGCACGTCCGGGACAGGGGTCGAAACTAATGAAAAACTGTTTTTT
TRBV28,-,-,TRBJ1-3,CASSFQGIRGNTIYF,TGTGCCAGCAGTTTCCAGGGGATCCGTGGAAACACCATATATTTT
TRBV6-5,-,TRBD1,TRBJ1-1,CASRRPGTGSTEAFF,TGTGCCAGCAGGCGGCCCGGGACAGGGTCCACTGAAGCTTTCTTT
TRBV28,-,TRBD2,TRBJ2-3,CASSSWTSGGTSTDTQYF,TGTGCCAGCAGCTCCTGGACTAGCGGGGGGACTAGCACAGATACGCAGTATTTT
TRBV10-3,-,TRBD1,TRBJ2-7,CAISQDRGFDEQYF,TGTGCCATCAGCCAGGACAGGGGATTTGACGAGCAGTACTTC
TRBV5-1,-,TRBD1,TRBJ2-2,CASSLDRTGYGTGELFF,TGCGCCAGCAGCTTGGATAGGACAGGGTATGGCACCGGGGAGCTGTTTTTT
TRBV4-3,-,-,TRBJ2-3,CASSQDRAGEVDTQYF,TGCGCCAGCAGCCAAGATCGAGCAGGGGAAGTGGATACGCAGTATTTT
TRBV5-4,-,TRBD2,TRBJ2-2,CASSPRRGAGELFF,TGTGCCAGCAGCCCTCGTCGGGGGGCCGGGGAGCTGTTTTTT
TRBV20-1,-,-,TRBJ2-3,CSASSRTDTQYF,TGCAGTGCTAGTAGCAGGACAGATACGCAGTATTTT
TRBV29-1,-,-,TRBJ2-3,CSVGVSSTDTQYF,TGCAGCGTTGGAGTGTCTAGCACAGATACGCAGTATTTT
TRBV28,-,TRBD1,TRBJ1-6,CASSSDRGRTPLHF,TGTGCCAGCAGTAGTGACAGGGGTAGGACACCCCTCCACTTT
TRBV25-1,-,-,TRBJ2-1,CASSDRYNEQFF,TGTGCCAGCAGTGACAGGTACAATGAGCAGTTCTTC
TRBV7-9,-,TRBD2,TRBJ2-1,CASRTSGISYNEQFF,TGTGCCAGCAGGACTAGCGGTATCTCCTACAATGAGCAGTTCTTC
TRBV29-1,-,-,TRBJ1-6,CSVGDSQNSPLHF,TGCAGCGTTGGAGACAGTCAGAATTCACCCCTCCACTTT
TRBV3-1/TRBV3-2,-,-,TRBJ1-1,CASSQDSDTEAFF,TGTGCCAGCAGCCAGGACAGCGACACTGAAGCTTTCTTT
TRBV5-1,-,TRBD2,TRBJ2-1,CASSFSGGAREQFF,TGCGCCAGCAGCTTTAGCGGGGGGGCTAGGGAGCAGTTCTTC
TRBV4-1,-,-,TRBJ2-1,CASSQETASVLPSYNEQFF,TGCGCCAGCAGCCAAGAAACCGCTAGCGTCCTCCCCTCCTACAATGAGCAGTTCTTC
TRBV27,-,-,TRBJ1-6,CASSTPTGYNSPLHF,TGTGCCAGCAGTACTCCAACAGGGTATAATTCACCCCTCCACTTT
TRBV7-2,-,TRBD2,TRBJ2-3,CASSLTSGVTDTQYF,TGTGCCAGCAGCTTAACTAGCGGGGTCACAGATACGCAGTATTTT
TRBV9,few,-,TRBJ1-1,CASSPTLRSEAFF,TGTGCCAGCAGCCCAACCCTCAGATCCGAAGCTTTCTTT
TRBV23-1,-,-,TRBJ1-5,CASSQMGFHLNQPQHF,TGCGCCAGCAGTCAAATGGGCTTTCACCTCAATCAGCCCCAGCATTTT
TRBV19,-,-,TRBJ1-5,CASSPGRQTPQHF,TGTGCCAGTAGCCCAGGCCGACAGACGCCCCAGCATTTT